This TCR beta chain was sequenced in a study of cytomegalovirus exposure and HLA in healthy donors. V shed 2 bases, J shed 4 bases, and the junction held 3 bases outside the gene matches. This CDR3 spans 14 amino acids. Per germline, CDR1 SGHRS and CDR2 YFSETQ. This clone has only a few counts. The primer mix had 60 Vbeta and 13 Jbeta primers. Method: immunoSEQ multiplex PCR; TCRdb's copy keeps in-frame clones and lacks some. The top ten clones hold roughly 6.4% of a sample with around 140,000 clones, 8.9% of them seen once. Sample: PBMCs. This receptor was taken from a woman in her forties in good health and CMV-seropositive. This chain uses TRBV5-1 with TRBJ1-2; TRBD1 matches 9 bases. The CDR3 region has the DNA TGCGCCAGCAGCTTAACAGGGGGCAGCTATGGCTACACCTTC. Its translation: CASSLTGGSYGYTF. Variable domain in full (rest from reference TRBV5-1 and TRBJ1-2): KAGVTQTPRYLIKTRGQQVTLSCSPISGHRSVSWYQQTPGQGLQFLFEYFSETQRNKGNFPGRFSGRQFSNSRSEMNVSTLELGDSALYLCASSLTGGSYGYTFGSGTRLTVV.